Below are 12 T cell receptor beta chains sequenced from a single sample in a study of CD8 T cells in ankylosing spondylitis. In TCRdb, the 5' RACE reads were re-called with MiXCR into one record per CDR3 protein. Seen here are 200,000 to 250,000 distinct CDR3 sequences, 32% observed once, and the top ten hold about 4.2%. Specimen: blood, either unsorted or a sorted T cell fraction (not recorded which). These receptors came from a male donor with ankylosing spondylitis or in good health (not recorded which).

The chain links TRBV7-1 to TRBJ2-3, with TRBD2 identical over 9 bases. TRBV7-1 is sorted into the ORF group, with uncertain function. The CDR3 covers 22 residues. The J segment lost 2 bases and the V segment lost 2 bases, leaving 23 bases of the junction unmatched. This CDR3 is CASSSKRGSSGETLTNTDTQYF. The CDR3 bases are TGTGCCAGCAGCTCAAAAAGGGGGTCTAGCGGGGAGACGCTAACTAACACAGATACGCAGTATTTT.

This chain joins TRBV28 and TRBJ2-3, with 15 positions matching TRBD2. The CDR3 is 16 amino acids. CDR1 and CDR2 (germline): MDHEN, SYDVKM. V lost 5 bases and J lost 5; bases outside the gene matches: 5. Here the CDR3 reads CASSRGLAGGEDTQYF. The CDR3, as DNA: TGTGCCAGCAGTAGGGGACTAGCGGGGGGAGAAGATACGCAGTATTTT.

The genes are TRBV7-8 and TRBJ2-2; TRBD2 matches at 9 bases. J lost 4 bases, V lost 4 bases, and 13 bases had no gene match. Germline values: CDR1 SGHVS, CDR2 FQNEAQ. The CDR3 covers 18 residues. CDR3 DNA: TGTGCCAGCAGCTCGCCTCTATTAGCGGGGGAGGGCACCGGGGAGCTGTTTTTT. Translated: CASSSPLLAGEGTGELFF.

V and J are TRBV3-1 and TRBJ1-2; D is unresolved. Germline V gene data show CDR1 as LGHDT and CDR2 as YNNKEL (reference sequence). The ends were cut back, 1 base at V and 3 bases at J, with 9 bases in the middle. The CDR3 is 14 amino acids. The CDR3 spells CASSQGGLDYGYTF. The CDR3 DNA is TGTGCCAGCAGCCAAGGCGGCCTGGACTATGGCTACACCTTC.

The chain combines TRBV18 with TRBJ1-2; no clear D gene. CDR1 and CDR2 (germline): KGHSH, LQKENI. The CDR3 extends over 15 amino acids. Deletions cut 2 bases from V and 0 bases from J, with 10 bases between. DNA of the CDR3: TGTGCCAGCTCACCAAGTGCTGCTTCTAACTATGGCTACACCTTC. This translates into CASSPSAASNYGYTF.

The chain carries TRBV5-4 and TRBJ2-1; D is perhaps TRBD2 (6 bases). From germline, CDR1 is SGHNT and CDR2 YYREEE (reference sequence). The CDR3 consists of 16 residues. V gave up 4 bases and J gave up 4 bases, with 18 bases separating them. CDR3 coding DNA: TGTGCCAGCAGCCAGAATGGGGGGAATATGTACAATGAGCAGTTCTTC. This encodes CASSQNGGNMYNEQFF.

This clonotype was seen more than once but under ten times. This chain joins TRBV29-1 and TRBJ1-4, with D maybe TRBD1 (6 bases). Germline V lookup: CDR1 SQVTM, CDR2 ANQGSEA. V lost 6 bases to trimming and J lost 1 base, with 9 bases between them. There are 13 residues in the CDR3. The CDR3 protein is CSVGGLTNEKLFF. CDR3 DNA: TGCAGCGTCGGGGGGCTAACTAATGAAAAACTGTTTTTT.

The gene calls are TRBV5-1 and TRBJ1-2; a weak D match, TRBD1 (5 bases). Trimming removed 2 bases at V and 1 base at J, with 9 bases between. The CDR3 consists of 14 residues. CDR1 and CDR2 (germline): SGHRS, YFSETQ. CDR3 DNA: TGCGCCAGCAGCTTACAGGATATTAACTATGGCTACACCTTC. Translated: CASSLQDINYGYTF.

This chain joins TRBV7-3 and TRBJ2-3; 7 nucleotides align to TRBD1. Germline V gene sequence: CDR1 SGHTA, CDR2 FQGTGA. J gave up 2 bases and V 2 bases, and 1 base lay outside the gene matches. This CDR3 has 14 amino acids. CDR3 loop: CASSLGQDTDTQYF. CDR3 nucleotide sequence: TGTGCCAGCAGCTTAGGACAGGACACAGATACGCAGTATTTT.

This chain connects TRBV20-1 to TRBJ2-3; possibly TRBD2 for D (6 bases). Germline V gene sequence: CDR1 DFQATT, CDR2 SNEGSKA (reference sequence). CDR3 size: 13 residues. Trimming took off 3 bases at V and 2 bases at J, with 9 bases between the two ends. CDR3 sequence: CSARLLATDTQYF. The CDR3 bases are TGCAGTGCTAGGCTACTAGCCACAGATACGCAGTATTTT.

The DNA for the CDR3 is TGTGCCAGCAGTAGGGTTTCCGGGGCCAACGTCCTGACTTTC. Amino acids: CASSRVSGANVLTF. The chain is built from TRBV12-3 or TRBV12-4 and TRBJ2-6; D is undetermined. Trimming pared 5 bases from V and 4 bases from J, leaving 9 bases between. The CDR3 extends over 14 amino acids.

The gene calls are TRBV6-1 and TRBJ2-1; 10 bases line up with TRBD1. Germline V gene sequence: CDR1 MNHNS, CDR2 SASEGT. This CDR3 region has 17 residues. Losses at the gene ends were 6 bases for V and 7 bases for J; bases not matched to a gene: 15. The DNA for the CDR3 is TGTGCCAGCAGCCCCACCCCGCGGGACAGGGGCCGGAATGAGCAGTTCTTC. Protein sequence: CASSPTPRDRGRNEQFF.